This TCR beta chain emerged from a study of blood T cells in healthy people across ages. As to this clonotype: Its matching antigen is unknown.

This CDR3 region has 13 residues. In germline, CDR1 is GTSNPN, CDR2 SVGIG (reference sequence). With 1 base clipped from V and 3 bases from J, the junction kept 2 bases outside the gene matches. Study-level results: Donors of long life had a larger count of naive CD4+ cells and greater diversity than aged donors. The study found TCR beta diversity correlated strongly with naive T cell percentage.

The authors ran a second PCR of 7 to 11 cycles using a sample-barcoded 5' primer and a J-beta primer mix. TCRdb itself ran the 5' RACE reads through MiXCR, one entry per CDR3 protein. The sample shows around 850,000 distinct CDR3 sequences, under 40% of them seen only once. Specimen: blood. The sequence was collected from a man aged 18 to 29 in good health. The V call is TRBV30, the J call TRBJ2-7; 8 bases are shared with TRBD1. The CDR3 reads CAWSAGQGYEQYF. In DNA, the CDR3 is TGTGCCTGGAGTGCAGGACAGGGCTACGAGCAGTACTTC.